This record covers a single T cell receptor beta chain. Profiling relied on immunoSEQ multiplex PCR, and the TCRdb table lists in-frame clones only, not all of them. The table lists approximately 180,000 clones, more than 75% of them singletons, with roughly an eighth in the top ten. The sample belongs to a study of blood T cell repertoires in COVID-19. Trimming removed 4 bases from V and 6 bases from J; junction bases left unmatched: 3. The germline CDR1 and CDR2 sequences are SGHTA and FQGNSA. The CDR3 has 13 amino acids. The TCR comes from a woman in her 70s with COVID-19, enrolled during active disease. The specimen sequenced was peripheral blood. This chain joins TRBV7-2 and TRBJ2-1; 7 positions match TRBD2. The CDR3 region has the DNA TGTGCCAGCAGCTCAAGACTAGCCAATGAGCAGTTCTTC. This sequence encodes CASSSRLANEQFF.